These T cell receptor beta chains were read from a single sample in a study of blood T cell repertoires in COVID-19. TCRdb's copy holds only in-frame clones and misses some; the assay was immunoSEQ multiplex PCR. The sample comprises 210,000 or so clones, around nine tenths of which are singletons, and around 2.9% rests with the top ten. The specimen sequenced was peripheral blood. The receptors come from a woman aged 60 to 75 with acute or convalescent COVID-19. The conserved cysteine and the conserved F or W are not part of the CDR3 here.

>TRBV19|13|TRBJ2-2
ASSIWHRNTGELF
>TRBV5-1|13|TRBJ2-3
ASSGRQGATDTQY
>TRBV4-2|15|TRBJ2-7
ASSGALSGTTHYEQY
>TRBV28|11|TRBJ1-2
ASSFGENYGYT
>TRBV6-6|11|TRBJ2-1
ASRRDSVNEQF
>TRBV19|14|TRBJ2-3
ASMGTTGVITDTQY
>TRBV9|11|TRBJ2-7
ASSVERQGEQY
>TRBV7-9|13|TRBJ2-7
ASSLPGTGIIEQY
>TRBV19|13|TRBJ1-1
ASSSYQQGTLEAF
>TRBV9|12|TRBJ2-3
ASMRGGATDTQY
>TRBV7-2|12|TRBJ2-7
ASSLGTEAYEQY
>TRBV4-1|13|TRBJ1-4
ASSQDEQGYEKLF
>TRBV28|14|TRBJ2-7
ASSFMGLAESAEQY
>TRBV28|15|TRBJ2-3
ASSLQTSGGHTDTQY
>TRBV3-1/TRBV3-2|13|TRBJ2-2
ASSQELLNTGELF
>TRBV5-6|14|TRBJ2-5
ASSPRTGWVQETQY
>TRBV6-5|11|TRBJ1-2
ASTRGTFYGYT
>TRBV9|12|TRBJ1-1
ASSGGLRGTEAF
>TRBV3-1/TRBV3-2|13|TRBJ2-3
ASSFGLAGGDTQY
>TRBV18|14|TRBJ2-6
ASSGQGISGANVLT
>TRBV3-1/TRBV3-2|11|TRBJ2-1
ASSQEPRGTEF
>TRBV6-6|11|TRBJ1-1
ASSGARNTEAF
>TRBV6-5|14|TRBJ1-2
ASSSAGTENSYGYT
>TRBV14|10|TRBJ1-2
ASSQQNYGYT
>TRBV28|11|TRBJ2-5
ASKTSDWETQY
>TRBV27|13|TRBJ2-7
ASSLHFAGAYEQY
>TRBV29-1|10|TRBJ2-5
SVTDRGETQY
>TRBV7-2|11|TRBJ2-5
ASSVRTKETQY
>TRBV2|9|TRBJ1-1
ASTRGGEAF
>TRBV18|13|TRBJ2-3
ASSWSGGYTDTQY
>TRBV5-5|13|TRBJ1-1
ASSFLPTGNTEAF
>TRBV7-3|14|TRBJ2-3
ASSLATSGGTDTQY
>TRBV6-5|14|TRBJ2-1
ASSYTSGRSYNEQF
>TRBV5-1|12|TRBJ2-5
ASSWGEIQETQY
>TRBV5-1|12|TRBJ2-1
ASSLGQRWNEQF
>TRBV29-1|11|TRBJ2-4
SGTGRTSDIQY
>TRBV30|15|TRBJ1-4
AWSLTRGAPANEKLF
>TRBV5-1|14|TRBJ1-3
ASSLTGLNSGNTIY
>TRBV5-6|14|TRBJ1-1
ASSLLGQPPNTEAF
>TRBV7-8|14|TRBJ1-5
ASRAEPRVGNQPQH
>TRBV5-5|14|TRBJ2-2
ASSFQWALNTGELF
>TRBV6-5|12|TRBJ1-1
ASSLGLMNTEAF
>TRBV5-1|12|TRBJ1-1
ASSSQGAYTEAF
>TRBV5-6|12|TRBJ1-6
ASTLTGNHSPLH
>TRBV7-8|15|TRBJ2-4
ASSFGREGIAKNIQY